This T cell receptor beta chain was recovered during a study of OX40 agonist ivuxolimab in advanced cancers. As for the study in general: The study gave patients intravenous ivuxolimab at 0.01 to 10 mg/kg every 2 weeks. Dose-escalation patients suffered from hepatocellular carcinoma, melanoma, renal cell or head and neck cancer.

The V and J ends lost 2 bases and 3 bases, in that order; junction bases with no gene match: 5. The CDR3 spans 16 residues. Germline lookup yields CDR1 SGHRS and CDR2 YFSETQ. The repertoire was sequenced with immunoSEQ multiplex PCR; TCRdb's copy has only in-frame clones and lacks some. The table shows roughly 48,000 clones, with 83% occurring only once. The gene calls are TRBV5-1 and TRBJ2-3, with TRBD2 matching over 11 bases. The clonotype was recovered from an adult with an advanced solid tumor such as melanoma, head and neck, liver or kidney cancer. The starting material was CD4+ or CD8+ T cells sorted from blood, obtained in a trial of the OX40 agonist ivuxolimab. CDR3 amino acids: CASSFRASGGTDTQYF. In DNA, the CDR3 is TGCGCCAGCAGCTTTAGGGCTAGCGGGGGGACAGATACGCAGTATTTT.